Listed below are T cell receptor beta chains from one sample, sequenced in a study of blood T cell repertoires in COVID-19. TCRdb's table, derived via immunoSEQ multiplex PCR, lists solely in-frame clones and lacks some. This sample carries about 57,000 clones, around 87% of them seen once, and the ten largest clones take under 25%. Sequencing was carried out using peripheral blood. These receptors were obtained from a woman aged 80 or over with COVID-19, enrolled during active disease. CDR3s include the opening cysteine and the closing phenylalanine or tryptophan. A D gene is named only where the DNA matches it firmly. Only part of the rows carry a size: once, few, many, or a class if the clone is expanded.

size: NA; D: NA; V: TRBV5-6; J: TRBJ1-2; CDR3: CASSFWSLWRGYTF; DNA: TGTGCCAGCAGCTTTTGGTCCCTCTGGCGGGGCTACACCTTC
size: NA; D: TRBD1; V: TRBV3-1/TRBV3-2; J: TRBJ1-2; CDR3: CASSHQGANYGYTF; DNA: TGTGCCAGCAGCCACCAGGGGGCTAACTATGGCTACACCTTC
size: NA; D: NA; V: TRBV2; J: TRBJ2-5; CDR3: CASSGGKGETQYF; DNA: TGTGCCAGCTCTGGGGGGAAAGGAGAGACCCAGTACTTC
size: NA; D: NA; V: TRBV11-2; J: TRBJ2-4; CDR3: CASSSSRTINVRNIQYF; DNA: TGTGCCAGCAGCTCCTCCCGGACAATTAACGTCCGGAACATTCAGTACTTC
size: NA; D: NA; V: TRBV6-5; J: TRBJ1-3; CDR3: CASSYSFTVSGNTIYF; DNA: TGTGCCAGCAGTTACTCGTTTACAGTCTCTGGAAACACCATATATTTT
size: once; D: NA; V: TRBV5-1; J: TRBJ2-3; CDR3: CASSSGPGSTDTQYF; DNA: TGCGCCAGCAGTTCCGGACCGGGGAGCACAGATACGCAGTATTTT
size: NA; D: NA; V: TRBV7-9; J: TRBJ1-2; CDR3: CASSWERAADYGYTF; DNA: TGTGCCAGCAGCTGGGAGAGGGCGGCTGACTATGGCTACACCTTC
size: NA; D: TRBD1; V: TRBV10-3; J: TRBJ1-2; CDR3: CAISPGQGAHGYTF; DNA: TGTGCCATCAGTCCGGGACAGGGGGCTCATGGCTACACCTTC
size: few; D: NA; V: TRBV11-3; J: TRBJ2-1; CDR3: CASSLGTSSSYNEQFF; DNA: TGTGCCAGCAGCTTAGGGACTTCGAGCTCCTACAATGAGCAGTTCTTC
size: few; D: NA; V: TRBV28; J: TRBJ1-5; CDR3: CASSFSSSNQPQHF; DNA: TGTGCCAGCAGTTTCAGTTCTAGCAATCAGCCCCAGCATTTT
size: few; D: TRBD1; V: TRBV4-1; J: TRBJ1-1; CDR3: CASSHSGQVTTEAFF; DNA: TGCGCCAGCAGCCACTCGGGACAGGTTACCACTGAAGCTTTCTTT
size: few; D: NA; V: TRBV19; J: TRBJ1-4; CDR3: CASSIGQPEKLFF; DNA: TGTGCCAGTAGTATAGGACAACCCGAAAAACTGTTTTTT
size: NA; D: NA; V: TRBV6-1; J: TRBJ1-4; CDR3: CASSESGRSAMNEKLFF; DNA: TGTGCCAGCAGTGAATCAGGCAGGTCTGCGATGAATGAAAAACTGTTTTTT
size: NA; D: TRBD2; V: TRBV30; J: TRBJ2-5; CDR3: CAWSGARGTSGGQETQYF; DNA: TGTGCCTGGAGTGGGGCCAGGGGGACTAGCGGGGGCCAAGAGACCCAGTACTTC
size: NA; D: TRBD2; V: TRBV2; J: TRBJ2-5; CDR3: CASIGGTSSLETQYF; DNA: TGTGCCAGCATAGGGGGGACTAGCAGTCTAGAGACCCAGTACTTC
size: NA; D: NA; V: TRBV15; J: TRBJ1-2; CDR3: CATSRAAGKSYGYTF; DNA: TGTGCCACCAGCAGAGCGGCAGGGAAAAGCTATGGCTACACCTTC
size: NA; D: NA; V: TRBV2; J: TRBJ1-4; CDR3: CATGRLKVTNEKLFF; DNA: TGTGCCACCGGGAGGCTAAAAGTAACTAATGAAAAACTGTTTTTT
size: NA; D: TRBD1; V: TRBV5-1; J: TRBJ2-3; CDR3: CASSLSGQGSDTQYF; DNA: TGCGCCAGCAGCTTGTCGGGACAGGGCTCAGATACGCAGTATTTT
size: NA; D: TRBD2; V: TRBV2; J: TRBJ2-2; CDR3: CASSETSGGLSGELFF; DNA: TGTGCCAGCAGTGAAACTAGCGGGGGGTTGTCCGGGGAGCTGTTTTTT
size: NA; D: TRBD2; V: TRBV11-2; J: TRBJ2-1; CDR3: CASSLVGSGTDNEQFF; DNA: TGTGCCAGCAGCTTGGTAGGTAGCGGGACCGACAATGAGCAGTTCTTC
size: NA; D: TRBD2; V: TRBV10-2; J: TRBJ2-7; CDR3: CASTEQTSGGYEQYF; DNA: TGCGCCAGCACCGAACAGACTAGCGGGGGATACGAGCAGTACTTC
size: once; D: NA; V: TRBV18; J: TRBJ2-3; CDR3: CASSMGSTADTQYF; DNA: TGTGCCAGCTCAATGGGCTCCACCGCAGATACGCAGTATTTT
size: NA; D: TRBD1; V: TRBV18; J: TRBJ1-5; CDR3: CASSPADRGNQPQHF; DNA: TGTGCCAGCTCACCTGCGGACAGGGGCAATCAGCCCCAGCATTTT
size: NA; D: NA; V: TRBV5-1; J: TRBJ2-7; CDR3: CASRKDGGYEQYF; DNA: TGCGCCAGCAGAAAGGACGGGGGATACGAGCAGTACTTC
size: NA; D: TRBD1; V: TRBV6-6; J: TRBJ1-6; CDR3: CASSREDRGVSPLHF; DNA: TGTGCCAGCAGTCGAGAGGACAGGGGAGTCTCACCCCTCCACTTT
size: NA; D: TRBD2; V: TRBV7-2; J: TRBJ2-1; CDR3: CASSLVGGGANEQFF; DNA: TGTGCCAGCAGTTTGGTGGGCGGGGGGGCCAATGAGCAGTTCTTC
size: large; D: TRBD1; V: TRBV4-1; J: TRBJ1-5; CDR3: CASSHNRGVSQPQHF; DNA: TGCGCCAGCAGCCATAACAGGGGAGTCAGTCAGCCCCAGCATTTT
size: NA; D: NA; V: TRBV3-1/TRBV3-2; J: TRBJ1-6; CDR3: CASGAVSNSPLHF; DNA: TGTGCCAGCGGGGCAGTAAGTAATTCACCCCTCCACTTT
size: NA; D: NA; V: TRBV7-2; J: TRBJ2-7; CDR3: CASSLGFQGSSYYEQYF; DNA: TGTGCCAGCAGCTTAGGGTTCCAGGGGTCCTCGTACTACGAGCAGTACTTC
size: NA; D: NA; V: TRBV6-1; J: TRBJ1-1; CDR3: CASSDGGLLNTEAFF; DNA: TGTGCCAGCAGTGACGGGGGGCTTTTGAACACTGAAGCTTTCTTT
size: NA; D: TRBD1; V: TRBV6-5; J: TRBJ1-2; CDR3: CASGTGESNYGYTF; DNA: TGTGCCAGCGGGACAGGAGAATCTAACTATGGCTACACCTTC
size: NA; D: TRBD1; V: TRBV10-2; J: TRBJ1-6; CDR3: CASSRDRASYNSPLHF; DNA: TGCGCCAGCAGCAGGGACAGGGCTTCCTATAATTCACCCCTCCACTTT
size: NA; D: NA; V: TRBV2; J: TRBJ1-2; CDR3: CASIRDTATTF; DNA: TGTGCCAGTATCCGGGACACAGCTACCACCTTC
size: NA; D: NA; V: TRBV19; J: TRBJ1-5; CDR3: CASSPREAQPQHF; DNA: TGTGCCAGTAGTCCTCGGGAGGCTCAGCCCCAGCATTTT
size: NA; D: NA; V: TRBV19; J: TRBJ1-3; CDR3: CASSSREGGNTIYF; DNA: TGTGCCAGTAGTTCCCGCGAGGGTGGAAACACCATATATTTT
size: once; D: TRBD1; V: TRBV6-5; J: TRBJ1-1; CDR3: CASSYRGRNTEAFF; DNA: TGTGCCAGCAGTTACAGGGGGCGGAACACTGAAGCTTTCTTT
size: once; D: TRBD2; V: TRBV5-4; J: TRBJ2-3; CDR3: CASRNPLAGGRTDTQYF; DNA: TGTGCCAGCAGGAATCCACTAGCGGGGGGGAGGACAGATACGCAGTATTTT
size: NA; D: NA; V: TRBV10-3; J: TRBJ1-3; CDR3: CAISEGTAGNTIYF; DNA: TGTGCCATCAGTGAAGGGACTGCCGGAAACACCATATATTTT
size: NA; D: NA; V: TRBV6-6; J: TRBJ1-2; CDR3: CASSTQGRRDYGYTF; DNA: TGTGCCAGCAGTACACAGGGTAGGCGGGACTATGGCTACACCTTC
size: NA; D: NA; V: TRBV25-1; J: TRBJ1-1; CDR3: CASSLGRGRFTEAFF; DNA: TGTGCCAGCAGTTTAGGAAGGGGTAGGTTCACTGAAGCTTTCTTT
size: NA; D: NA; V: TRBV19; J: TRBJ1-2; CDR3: CASSTSITGSAILTYGYTF; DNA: TGTGCCAGTAGTACGAGCATCACAGGGTCAGCTATCCTAACCTATGGCTACACCTTC
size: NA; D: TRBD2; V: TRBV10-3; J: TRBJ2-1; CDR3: CAISERTSGGNNEQFF; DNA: TGTGCCATCAGTGAGCGGACTAGCGGGGGGAACAATGAGCAGTTCTTC
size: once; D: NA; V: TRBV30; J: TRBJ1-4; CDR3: CAWSKQGNEKLFF; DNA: TGTGCCTGGAGTAAGCAGGGGAATGAAAAACTGTTTTTT
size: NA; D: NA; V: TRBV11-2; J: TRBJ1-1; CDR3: CASSRTENTEAFF; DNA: TGTGCCAGCAGCAGGACAGAGAACACTGAAGCTTTCTTT